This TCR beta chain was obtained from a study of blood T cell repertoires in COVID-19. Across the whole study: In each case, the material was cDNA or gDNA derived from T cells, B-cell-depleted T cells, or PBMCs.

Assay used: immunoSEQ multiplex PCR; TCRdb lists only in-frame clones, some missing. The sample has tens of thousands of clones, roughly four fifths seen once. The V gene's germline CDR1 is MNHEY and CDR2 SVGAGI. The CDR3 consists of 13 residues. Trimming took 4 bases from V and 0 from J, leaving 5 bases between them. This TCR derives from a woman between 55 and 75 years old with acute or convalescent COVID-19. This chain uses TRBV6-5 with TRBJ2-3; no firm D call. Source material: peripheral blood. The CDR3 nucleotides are TGTGCCAGCAGTTTTAGAAGCACAGATACGCAGTATTTT. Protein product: CASSFRSTDTQYF.